This T cell receptor (beta chain) originates from a study of HIV-infected patients and healthy controls. Study results and caveats: Compared with controls, mean Gini indices were significantly raised in HIV-infected repertoires, possibly indicating oligoclonality.

500 ng RNA was reverse transcribed with alpha and beta constant-region primers. Each of the alpha and beta chains got its own library through chain-specific third strand synthesis with indices. A short first PCR added P5 and P7 adapter elements and a second index. One entry per CDR3 protein, called by TCRdb with MiXCR from the 5' RACE reads. The table includes approximately 18,000 distinct CDR3 sequences, more than 8% detected once. No cell fractionation was done, so the repertoire covers all unsorted peripheral blood T cells. V was clipped by 7 bases and J by 7 bases, with 17 bases between them. This CDR3 is built from 15 residues. Germline V gene lookup returns CDR1 MNHNS and CDR2 SASEGT. This clonotype was detected ten times or more. As yet, its antigen is unknown.

The clonotype comes from an adult in good health. Sequencing was performed on blood. J is TRBJ1-6 and V is TRBV6-1; TRBD1 might be the D (5 bases). DNA for the CDR3: TGTGCCAGCAAGATGGGGGTCATGGAAAATTCACCCCTCCACTTT. Translating gives CASKMGVMENSPLHF.